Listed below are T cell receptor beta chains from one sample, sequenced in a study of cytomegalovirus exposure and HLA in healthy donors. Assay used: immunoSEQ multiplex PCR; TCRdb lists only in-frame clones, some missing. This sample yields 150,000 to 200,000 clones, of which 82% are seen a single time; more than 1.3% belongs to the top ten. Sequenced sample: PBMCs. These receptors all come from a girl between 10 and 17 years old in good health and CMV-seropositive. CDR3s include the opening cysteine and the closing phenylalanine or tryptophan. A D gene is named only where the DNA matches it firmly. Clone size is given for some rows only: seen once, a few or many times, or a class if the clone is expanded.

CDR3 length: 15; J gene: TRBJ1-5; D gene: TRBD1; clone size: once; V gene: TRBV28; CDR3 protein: CASSFNDRVRQPQHF; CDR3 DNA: TGTGCCAGCAGTTTCAACGACAGGGTACGACAGCCCCAGCATTTT
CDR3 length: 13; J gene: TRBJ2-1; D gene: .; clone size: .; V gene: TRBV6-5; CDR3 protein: CASSHRTYDEQFF; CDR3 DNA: TGTGCCAGCAGTCATAGGACTTACGATGAGCAGTTCTTC
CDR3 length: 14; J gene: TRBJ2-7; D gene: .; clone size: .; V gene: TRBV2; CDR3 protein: CASSEMGSHYEQYF; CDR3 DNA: TGTGCCAGCAGTGAAATGGGCAGCCACTACGAGCAGTACTTC
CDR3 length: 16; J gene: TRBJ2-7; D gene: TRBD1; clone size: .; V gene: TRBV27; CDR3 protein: CASSLPPGTGKVEQYF; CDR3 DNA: TGTGCCAGCAGTTTACCACCCGGGACAGGGAAGGTCGAGCAGTACTTC
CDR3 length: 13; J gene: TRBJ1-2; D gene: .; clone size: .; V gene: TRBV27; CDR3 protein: CASRGAPNYGYTF; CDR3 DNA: TGTGCCAGCCGCGGGGCTCCGAACTATGGCTACACCTTC
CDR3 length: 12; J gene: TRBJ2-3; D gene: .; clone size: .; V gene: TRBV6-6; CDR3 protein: CASSPAGYTQYF; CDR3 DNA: TGTGCCAGCAGCCCCGCGGGATATACGCAGTATTTT
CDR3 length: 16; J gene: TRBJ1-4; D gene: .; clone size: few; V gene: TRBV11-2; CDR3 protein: CASSLVGFQLNEKLFF; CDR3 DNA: TGTGCCAGCAGCTTAGTTGGTTTTCAACTTAATGAAAAACTGTTTTTT
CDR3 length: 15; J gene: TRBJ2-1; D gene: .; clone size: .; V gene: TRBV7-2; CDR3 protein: CASSSPGLPRGEQFF; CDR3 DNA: TGTGCCAGCAGCTCCCCGGGACTCCCCCGAGGTGAGCAGTTCTTC
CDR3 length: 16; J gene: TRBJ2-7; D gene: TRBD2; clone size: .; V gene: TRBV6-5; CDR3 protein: CASSYGYSSGDYEQYF; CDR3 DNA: TGTGCCAGCAGTTACGGGTATTCTAGCGGCGACTACGAGCAGTACTTC
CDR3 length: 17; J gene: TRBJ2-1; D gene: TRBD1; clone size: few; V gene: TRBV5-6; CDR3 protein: CASSRSGTGLQHNEQFF; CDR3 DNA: TGTGCCAGCAGCAGATCCGGGACAGGCCTACAACACAATGAGCAGTTCTTC
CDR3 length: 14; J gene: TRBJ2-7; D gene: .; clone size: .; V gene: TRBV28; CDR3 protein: CASRSQGGNYEQYF; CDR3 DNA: TGTGCCAGCAGGAGTCAGGGGGGCAACTACGAGCAGTACTTC
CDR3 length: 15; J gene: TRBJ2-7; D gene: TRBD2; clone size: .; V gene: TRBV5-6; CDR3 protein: CASSSYSGRAYEQYF; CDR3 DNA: TGTGCCAGCAGCTCGTACAGCGGGAGGGCTTACGAGCAGTACTTC
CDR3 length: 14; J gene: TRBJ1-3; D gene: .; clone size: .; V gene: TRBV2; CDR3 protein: CASSETRGGNTIYF; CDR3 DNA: TGTGCCAGCAGTGAAACCAGGGGCGGAAACACCATATATTTT
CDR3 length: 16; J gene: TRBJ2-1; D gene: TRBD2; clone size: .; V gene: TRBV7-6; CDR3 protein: CASSPLAGGDRNEQFF; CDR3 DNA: TGTGCCAGCAGCCCACTGGCGGGGGGGGACCGCAATGAGCAGTTCTTC
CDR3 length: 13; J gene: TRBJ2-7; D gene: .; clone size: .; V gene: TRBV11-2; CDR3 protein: CASSLELFVEQYF; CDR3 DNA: TGTGCCAGCAGCTTAGAACTATTCGTCGAGCAGTACTTC
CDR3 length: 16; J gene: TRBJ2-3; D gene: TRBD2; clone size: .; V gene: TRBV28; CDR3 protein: CASTSPGTSVTDTQYF; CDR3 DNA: TGTGCCAGCACCTCTCCCGGGACTAGCGTTACAGATACGCAGTATTTT
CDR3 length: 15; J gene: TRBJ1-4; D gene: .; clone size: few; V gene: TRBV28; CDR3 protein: CASSLIARVGEKLFF; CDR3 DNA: TGTGCCAGCAGTTTAATCGCCAGGGTGGGTGAAAAACTGTTTTTT
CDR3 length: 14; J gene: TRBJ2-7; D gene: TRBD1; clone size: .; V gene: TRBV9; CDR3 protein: CASGGQGSAYEQYF; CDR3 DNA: TGTGCCAGCGGAGGACAGGGGTCGGCCTACGAGCAGTACTTC
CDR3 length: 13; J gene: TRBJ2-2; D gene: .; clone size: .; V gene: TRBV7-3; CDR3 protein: CASSQASGGELFF; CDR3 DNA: TGTGCCAGCAGCCAAGCCTCTGGCGGGGAGCTGTTTTTT
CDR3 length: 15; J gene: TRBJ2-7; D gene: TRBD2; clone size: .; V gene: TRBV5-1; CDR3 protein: CASSLARLAGYEQYF; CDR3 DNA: TGCGCCAGCAGCTTGGCGCGTCTAGCGGGGTACGAGCAGTACTTC
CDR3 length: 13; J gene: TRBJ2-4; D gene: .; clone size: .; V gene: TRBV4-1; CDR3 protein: CASSQDRGNIQYF; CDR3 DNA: TGCGCCAGCAGCCAAGATCGGGGTAACATTCAGTACTTC
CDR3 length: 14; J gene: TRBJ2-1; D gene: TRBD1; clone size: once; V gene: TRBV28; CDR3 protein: CASSNKGQGNEQFF; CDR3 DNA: TGTGCCAGCAGTAACAAGGGACAGGGGAATGAGCAGTTCTTC
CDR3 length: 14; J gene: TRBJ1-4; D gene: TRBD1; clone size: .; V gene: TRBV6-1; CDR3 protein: CASSEGTGSEKLFF; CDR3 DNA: TGTGCCAGCAGTGAAGGGACAGGGAGTGAAAAACTGTTTTTT
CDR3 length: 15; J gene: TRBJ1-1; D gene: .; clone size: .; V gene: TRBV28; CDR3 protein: CASSRRGVMNTEAFF; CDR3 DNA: TGTGCCAGCAGTCGTCGGGGAGTCATGAACACTGAAGCTTTCTTT